This TCR beta chain was identified during a study of OX40 agonist ivuxolimab in advanced cancers. This CDR3 has 14 amino acids. Germline V gene sequence: CDR1 SGHVS, CDR2 FQNEAQ. V lost 0 bases and J lost 9, with 12 bases in between. Repertoires were generated with immunoSEQ multiplex PCR, while TCRdb's copy carries only in-frame clones and drops some. This table has some 94,000 clones, around 90% appearing once. The chain combines TRBV7-8 with TRBJ1-5; D ambiguous. The material sequenced was CD4+ or CD8+ T cells sorted from blood, taken in a trial of the OX40 agonist ivuxolimab. The sequence came from an adult with an advanced solid tumor such as melanoma, head and neck, liver or kidney cancer. The chain's CDR3 is CASSLARGWRPQHF. CDR3 sequence (DNA): TGTGCCAGCAGCTTAGCGCGGGGATGGAGGCCCCAGCATTTT.